Shown below are 29 T cell receptor beta chains from a single sample sequenced in a study of cytomegalovirus exposure and HLA in healthy donors. This PCR relied on a set of 60 Vbeta primers and 13 Jbeta primers. The repertoire was sequenced with immunoSEQ multiplex PCR; TCRdb's copy has only in-frame clones and lacks some. The sample shows approximately 140,000 clones, over 70% of them seen only once. The sequenced sample was PBMCs. The source is a man aged 40-50 years in good health and CMV-seropositive.

The chain combines TRBV9 with TRBJ2-5; 10 nucleotides align to TRBD2. After removal of 0 bases from V and 4 bases from J, the junction contained 12 bases not matched to a gene. Germline loops: CDR1 SGDLS, CDR2 YYNGEE. CDR3 length equals 18 residues. As DNA, the CDR3 is TGTGCCAGCAGCGTAGGAGGGTTGGCTAGCGGGAGAGGAGAGACCCAGTACTTC. Translated, it gives CASSVGGLASGRGETQYF.

The chain has TRBV2 and TRBJ1-2; D gene ambiguous. Trimming shortened V by 4 bases and J by 4 bases, and 16 bases separated the two germline ends. CDR3 length: 15 residues. Per germline, CDR1 SNHLY and CDR2 FYNNEI. CDR3 in DNA: TGTGCCAGCAGTGCTACACCAGCAGGTAGCTATGGCTACACCTTC. As protein: CASSATPAGSYGYTF.

This clone is a singleton in its sample. The J gene is TRBJ2-5, the V gene TRBV5-5; unclear D gene. Germline V gene data show CDR1 as SGHKS and CDR2 as YYEKEE (reference sequence). The CDR3 totals 13 residues. Trimming removed 6 bases at V and 0 bases at J, with 9 bases between. The CDR3 nucleotides read TGTGCCAGCAAAACGGGTGACCAAGAGACCCAGTACTTC. It encodes CASKTGDQETQYF.

This rearrangement joins TRBV19 to TRBJ2-2; TRBD2 is a possible D gene (6 bases). Trimming removed 3 bases from V and 1 base from J, with 12 bases in between. The CDR3 is made up of 16 amino acids. Germline V gene sequence: CDR1 LNHDA, CDR2 SQIVND (reference sequence). The CDR3: CASSIVAGLNTGELFF. Written as DNA, the CDR3 is TGTGCCAGTAGTATCGTCGCGGGGCTGAACACCGGGGAGCTGTTTTTT.

The chain is built from TRBV5-8 and TRBJ1-6, with 8 bases fitting TRBD1. V gave up 2 bases and J gave up 10 bases; unmatched junction bases: 8. From germline, CDR1 is SGHTS and CDR2 YDEGEE. CDR3 length: 15 amino acids. The CDR3 reads CASSFQQGVGSPLHF. DNA of the CDR3: TGTGCCAGCAGCTTCCAACAGGGGGTAGGGTCACCCCTCCACTTT.

The V and J genes are TRBV5-4 and TRBJ2-2; 10 bases agree with TRBD2. V trimming: 0 bases; J trimming: 5 bases; junction bases outside the gene matches: 10. CDR3 length: 18 residues. Germline CDR1 reads SGHNT; CDR2 reads YYREEE (reference sequence). The CDR3 region has the DNA TGTGCCAGCAGCTTGGAGTTCAGGACTAGCGGTTATACCGGGGAGCTGTTTTTT. It is translated as CASSLEFRTSGYTGELFF.

The chain carries TRBV27 and TRBJ2-1; 15 bases map to TRBD2. The J segment lost 6 bases and the V segment lost 5 bases, leaving 8 bases of the junction unmatched. The length of the CDR3 is 17 residues. CDR1 is MNHEY, CDR2 SMNVEV, per germline (reference sequence). CDR3 amino acids: CASSHGLGLAGGNEQFF. The DNA for the CDR3 is TGTGCCAGCAGTCATGGGCTGGGACTAGCGGGAGGCAATGAGCAGTTCTTC.

V is TRBV4-2 and J is TRBJ1-2; no definite D call. V was trimmed by 4 bases and J by 8 bases, leaving 11 bases between them. The CDR3 runs 12 residues. The V gene's germline CDR1 is LGHNA and CDR2 YNFKEQ. CDR3 residues: CASSRSEYGYTF. The CDR3 DNA follows: TGTGCCAGCAGCCGGAGTGAATACGGCTACACCTTC.

The chain recombines TRBV10-3 with TRBJ2-3; 12 bases fit TRBD2. Germline V CDR1 and CDR2: ENHRY, SYGVKD. J gave up 3 bases and V 9 bases, and 4 bases lay outside the gene matches. The CDR3 sequence is 14 residues long. CDR3: CAIRGLAGTDTQYF. The CDR3, as DNA: TGTGCCATTAGAGGACTAGCGGGAACAGATACGCAGTATTTT.

The chain joins TRBV6-5 to TRBJ1-2; 8 bases align to TRBD1. The germline gives CDR1 MNHEY, CDR2 SVGAGI. J lost 6 bases, V lost 10 bases, and 10 bases had no gene match. The CDR3 extends over 13 amino acids. The CDR3 region has the DNA TGTGCCACCCTTATAGCAGGGGGCCATGGCTACACCTTC. Translation: CATLIAGGHGYTF.

The gene calls are TRBV6-5 and TRBJ1-3; D remains unclear. Germline CDR1 MNHEY, CDR2 SVGAGI. Between the trimmed V and J ends, which lost 0 bases and 0 bases, there was a span of 9 bases. The CDR3 is made up of 16 amino acids. The CDR3 sequence: CASSYSVLGSGNTIYF. For the CDR3, the DNA is TGTGCCAGCAGTTACTCAGTTCTCGGCTCTGGAAACACCATATATTTT.

The rearrangement uses TRBV15 and TRBJ2-2, with D perhaps TRBD2 (6 bases). The CDR3 length is 17 residues. Trimming stripped 0 bases from V and 3 bases from J, with 14 bases between. Germline V gives CDR1 LNHNV, CDR2 YYDKDF (reference sequence). The DNA for the CDR3 is TGTGCCACCAGCAGAGATCTTAGGGGAGGATACACCGGGGAGCTGTTTTTT. This gives the protein CATSRDLRGGYTGELFF. Together with reference TRBV15 and TRBJ2-2, the CDR3 gives the full variable domain: DAMVIQNPRYQVTQFGKPVTLSCSQTLNHNVMYWYQQKSSQAPKLLFHYYDKDFNNEADTPDNFQSRRPNTSFCFLDIRSPGLGDTAMYLCATSRDLRGGYTGELFFGEGSRLTVL.

The CDR3 protein is CASSMVRGIQETQYF. In DNA, the CDR3 is TGTGCCAGTAGTATGGTCAGGGGAATACAAGAGACCCAGTACTTC. The rearrangement joins TRBV19 to TRBJ2-5; the D gene is possibly TRBD1 (6 bases). Between the trimmed V and J ends, which lost 3 bases and 2 bases, there was a span of 13 bases. The CDR3 runs to 15 residues. Per the germline V gene, CDR1 is LNHDA and CDR2 is SQIVND (reference sequence).

The chain uses TRBV5-1 and TRBJ2-7, with unresolved D. The CDR3 spans 13 residues. Germline V gives CDR1 SGHRS, CDR2 YFSETQ. The V gene lost 0 bases and the J gene lost 3 bases, with 7 bases spanning the gap. The CDR3 bases are TGCGCCAGCAGCTTGGGGTTCGGCTACGAGCAGTACTTC. Its protein product is CASSLGFGYEQYF.

The rearrangement links TRBV6-5 to TRBJ2-7, with D maybe TRBD2 (7 bases). The CDR3 runs to 16 residues. The germline V and J ends were trimmed by 2 bases and 2 bases, with 16 bases remaining between them. Germline lookup yields CDR1 MNHEY and CDR2 SVGAGI. DNA for the CDR3: TGTGCCAGCAGTTACGATGGGGGGGCCAGGACCTACGAGCAGTACTTC. This sequence encodes CASSYDGGARTYEQYF.

The V and J genes are TRBV6-1 and TRBJ2-5; 8 positions agree with TRBD1. With V trimmed by 7 bases and J by 5 bases, 9 bases remained unmatched. The CDR3 totals 14 residues. CDR1 is MNHNS and CDR2 is SASEGT in the germline V gene. CDR3 region: CASNPMDREETQYF. The CDR3 DNA follows: TGTGCCAGCAACCCAATGGACAGGGAGGAGACCCAGTACTTC.

V usage is TRBV11-2 and J usage is TRBJ1-2; D might be TRBD1 (6 bases). V was shortened by 5 bases and J by 7 bases, with 20 bases between the two germline ends. CDR1 is SGHAT and CDR2 is FQNNGV in the germline V gene. The CDR3 has 15 amino acids. In DNA form, the CDR3 reads TGTGCCAGCAGCAAATCCGGGGGGGGCTTGGGTGGCTACACCTTC. It translates to CASSKSGGGLGGYTF.

The chain couples TRBV5-5 to TRBJ1-1; D not resolved. CDR3 length equals 12 residues. Germline values: CDR1 SGHKS, CDR2 YYEKEE (reference sequence). The V end was cut by 4 bases, the J end by 11 bases, with 15 bases between. CDR3 in amino acids: CASSLLVNAAFF. In nucleotides, the CDR3 is TGTGCCAGCAGCCTTTTAGTAAACGCGGCTTTCTTT.

The chain has TRBV5-4 and TRBJ2-5; the match to TRBD1 covers 7 bases. The CDR3 consists of 15 residues. Trimming removed 2 bases from V and 2 bases from J; junction bases left unmatched: 6. Germline-derived CDR1 and CDR2 are SGHNT and YYREEE (reference sequence). This CDR3 is CASSFPRGQQETQYF. In nucleotides, the CDR3 is TGTGCCAGCAGCTTCCCAAGGGGACAGCAAGAGACCCAGTACTTC.

The gene calls are TRBV29-1 and TRBJ2-2; 9 positions agree with TRBD2. V shed 6 bases, J shed 4 bases, and the junction held 6 bases outside the gene matches. The germline V gene encodes CDR1 SQVTM and CDR2 ANQGSEA. The CDR3 loop spans 14 amino acids. CDR3 sequence reads: CSVALRGGTGELFF. CDR3 nucleotide sequence: TGCAGCGTGGCTTTGCGGGGGGGCACCGGGGAGCTGTTTTTT.

V and J are TRBV27 and TRBJ2-7; 11 nucleotides align to TRBD2. This CDR3 region has 17 residues. V was clipped by 1 base and J by 0 bases; unmatched bases: 5. From germline, CDR1 is MNHEY and CDR2 SMNVEV (reference sequence). CDR3 DNA sequence: TGTGCCAGCAGTTTATTGCTAGCGGGAGGCAGCTCCTACGAGCAGTACTTC. Protein sequence: CASSLLLAGGSSYEQYF.

The rearrangement links TRBV5-4 to TRBJ1-1, with 10 bases fitting TRBD1. V gave up 3 bases and J gave up 0 bases; unmatched junction bases: 8. The CDR3 totals 17 residues. CDR1 and CDR2 from the germline V gene are SGHNT and YYREEE (reference sequence). Written as DNA, the CDR3 is TGTGCCAGCAGCTGGGACAGGGGCGACCTTATGAACACTGAAGCTTTCTTT. Translated: CASSWDRGDLMNTEAFF.

This clone was seen a handful of times. The CDR3 sequence is CASSPEVDYGYTF. DNA for the CDR3: TGTGCCAGCTCACCCGAGGTCGATTATGGCTACACCTTC. The rearrangement links TRBV18 to TRBJ1-2, with D unclear. V lost 3 bases to trimming and J lost 5 bases, with 10 bases between them. CDR3 length: 13 residues. Looked up from germline, CDR1 is KGHSH and CDR2 is LQKENI.

This clone was counted once. The rearrangement joins TRBV5-1 to TRBJ2-7; 7 bases fit TRBD2. V lost 0 bases to trimming and J lost 2 bases; unmatched junction nucleotides: 2. Germline V CDR1 and CDR2: SGHRS, YFSETQ. There are 14 residues in the CDR3. CDR3 in amino acids: CASSLGDYTYEQYF. The CDR3 DNA reads TGCGCCAGCAGCTTGGGGGACTACACCTACGAGCAGTACTTC.

This chain uses TRBV4-3 with TRBJ1-2; 8 nucleotides match TRBD1. The germline V gene has CDR1 LGHNA and CDR2 YSLEER. The trim removed 3 bases at V and 4 bases at J, leaving 10 bases unmatched. This CDR3 region has 16 residues. The CDR3 sequence: CASSQGGQGAVYGYTF. The CDR3 DNA sequence: TGCGCCAGCAGCCAGGGGGGGCAGGGGGCCGTCTATGGCTACACCTTC.

This chain uses TRBV7-6 with TRBJ2-7, with 8 positions matching TRBD1. The CDR3 extends over 17 amino acids. Trimming cost V 1 base and J 2 bases; bases outside gene matches: 10. Germline CDR1 reads SGHVS; CDR2 reads FNYEAQ. CDR3: CASSLGSGQVSTYEQYF. The DNA for the CDR3 is TGTGCCAGCAGCTTAGGCTCGGGACAGGTCTCCACCTACGAGCAGTACTTC.

This clone was observed a single time. The rearrangement uses TRBV27 and TRBJ1-4, with 7 bases fitting TRBD1. Unmatched junction bases numbered 8, after V lost 4 bases and J lost 6 bases. Germline V CDR1 and CDR2: MNHEY, SMNVEV (reference sequence). CDR3 length: 15 amino acids. The chain's CDR3 is CASSSHRTGDEKLFF. The CDR3 DNA follows: TGTGCCAGCAGTTCCCATAGGACAGGAGATGAAAAACTGTTTTTT.

V is TRBV18 and J is TRBJ1-1; 12 positions agree with TRBD1. V gave up 6 bases and J gave up 3 bases; unmatched junction bases: 14. This CDR3 is 18 amino acids long. CDR1 is KGHSH, CDR2 LQKENI, per germline. The CDR3 sequence is CASSLTGQGAGIHTEAFF. The CDR3 coding sequence is TGTGCCAGCTCGCTCACGGGACAGGGGGCTGGTATCCACACTGAAGCTTTCTTT.

The rearrangement links TRBV2 to TRBJ1-1; D uncertain. V was shortened by 5 bases and J by 1 base, with 8 bases between the two germline ends. This CDR3 has 13 residues. The germline gives CDR1 SNHLY, CDR2 FYNNEI. CDR3 region: CASSPERNTEAFF. DNA of the CDR3: TGTGCCAGCAGTCCTGAGCGGAACACTGAAGCTTTCTTT.